The rows below give T cell receptor beta chains drawn from one sample of a study of OX40 agonist ivuxolimab in advanced cancers. The method was immunoSEQ multiplex PCR; TCRdb's version includes in-frame clones alone and lacks a portion of them. The sample has 65,000 to 80,000 clones; approximately 80% are singletons. The sequences come from CD4+ or CD8+ T cells sorted from blood, collected in a trial of the OX40 agonist ivuxolimab. These receptors all stem from an adult with an advanced solid tumor such as melanoma, head and neck, liver or kidney cancer. Each CDR3 is given with its conserved first and last residue. D genes are given only for firm matches. Clone size is given for some rows only: seen once, a few or many times, or a class if the clone is expanded.

size: NA; J: TRBJ2-5; V: TRBV9; D: NA; DNA: TGTGCCAGCAGCGAGGCAGGGAATAGAGAGACCCAGTACTTC; CDR3: CASSEAGNRETQYF
size: NA; J: TRBJ1-1; V: TRBV30; D: TRBD1; DNA: TGTGCCTGGAGTGTAAGCAGGGGGCACACTGAAGCTTTCTTT; CDR3: CAWSVSRGHTEAFF
size: NA; J: TRBJ1-1; V: TRBV30; D: NA; DNA: TGTGCCTGGAGTGTGAGGGTGGACACTGAAGCTTTCTTT; CDR3: CAWSVRVDTEAFF
size: once; J: TRBJ1-2; V: TRBV2; D: TRBD1; DNA: TGTGCCAGCAGTGGGTCAGGGGGCTCTGGCTACACCTTC; CDR3: CASSGSGGSGYTF
size: NA; J: TRBJ2-4; V: TRBV29-1; D: TRBD1; DNA: TGCAGCGGACGGGTGACAGGGGGCGCGGACATTCAGTACTTC; CDR3: CSGRVTGGADIQYF
size: NA; J: TRBJ2-5; V: TRBV5-5; D: NA; DNA: TGTGCCAGCAGCTTGGTATCCGGAGTAGGGGGAGAGACCCAGTACTTC; CDR3: CASSLVSGVGGETQYF
size: few; J: TRBJ2-1; V: TRBV5-1; D: TRBD1; DNA: TGCGCCACCTCCTCGAGACAGGGGTACAATGAGCAGTTCTTC; CDR3: CATSSRQGYNEQFF
size: NA; J: TRBJ2-4; V: TRBV5-1; D: TRBD2; DNA: TGCGCCAGCAGCTTGCAGGGACTAGCGGGGGGGAAGGACATTCAGTACTTC; CDR3: CASSLQGLAGGKDIQYF
size: NA; J: TRBJ1-6; V: TRBV2; D: TRBD1; DNA: TGTGCCAGCAGTGGGGGGTTGACAGGGGATAATTCACCCCTCCACTTT; CDR3: CASSGGLTGDNSPLHF
size: NA; J: TRBJ2-3; V: TRBV4-3; D: NA; DNA: TGCGCCAGCAGCTCCACGGCCGGGGCAGATACGCAGTATTTT; CDR3: CASSSTAGADTQYF
size: NA; J: TRBJ2-1; V: TRBV10-3; D: TRBD2; DNA: TGTGCCATCAGTGCCACCGGGACTAGCGGGATTTACAATGAGCAGTTCTTC; CDR3: CAISATGTSGIYNEQFF
size: NA; J: TRBJ2-7; V: TRBV6-6; D: TRBD1; DNA: TGTGCCAGCAGTCGGGGGACAGGGATTTACGAGCAGTACTTC; CDR3: CASSRGTGIYEQYF
size: once; J: TRBJ1-2; V: TRBV6-1; D: TRBD1; DNA: TGTGCCAGCATGTCGGGACAGACGAAGTCGGGCTACACCTTC; CDR3: CASMSGQTKSGYTF
size: few; J: TRBJ1-1; V: TRBV5-1; D: NA; DNA: TGCGCCAGCAGCCTCAGGGCCGGAGCCCGAGACACTGAAGCTTTCTTT; CDR3: CASSLRAGARDTEAFF
size: NA; J: TRBJ2-2; V: TRBV7-6; D: TRBD1; DNA: TGTGCCAGCAGCCCCCAGACAGGGGTTAACACCGGGGAGCTGTTTTTT; CDR3: CASSPQTGVNTGELFF
size: NA; J: TRBJ1-1; V: TRBV19; D: NA; DNA: TGTGCCAGTAGTACCCACGGGGGGGACACTGAAGCTTTCTTT; CDR3: CASSTHGGDTEAFF
size: NA; J: TRBJ2-5; V: TRBV9; D: NA; DNA: TGTGCCAGCAGCGTAGAGGGGTACCACCAAGAGACCCAGTACTTC; CDR3: CASSVEGYHQETQYF
size: NA; J: TRBJ1-1; V: TRBV30; D: NA; DNA: TGTGCCTGGAGTGTACAAAAACAGGGGAACACTGAAGCTTTCTTT; CDR3: CAWSVQKQGNTEAFF
size: NA; J: TRBJ1-1; V: TRBV15; D: TRBD1; DNA: TGTGCCACCAGCAGAGATCTCTGGGACAGGGGGAACACTGAAGCTTTCTTT; CDR3: CATSRDLWDRGNTEAFF
size: NA; J: TRBJ1-2; V: TRBV28; D: NA; DNA: TGTGCCAGCAAAAACGGGTTCAGTCCCTATGGCTACACCTTC; CDR3: CASKNGFSPYGYTF
size: NA; J: TRBJ2-3; V: TRBV4-1; D: TRBD2; DNA: TGCGCCAGCAGCCAAGCGGGGGGGGTCGGCCGCAGCACAGATACGCAGTATTTT; CDR3: CASSQAGGVGRSTDTQYF
size: NA; J: TRBJ2-1; V: TRBV27; D: TRBD2; DNA: TGTGCCAGCAGCCCAGCGAGATCGGGCGGGGGGGCAACTTACAATGAGCAGTTCTTC; CDR3: CASSPARSGGGATYNEQFF
size: few; J: TRBJ1-5; V: TRBV19; D: NA; DNA: TGTGCCAGTAGTATAGTTTCGGGCATGGTTGATCAGCCCCAGCATTTT; CDR3: CASSIVSGMVDQPQHF
size: NA; J: TRBJ2-5; V: TRBV30; D: TRBD2; DNA: TGTGCCTGGAGTGTACGCGGGACTAGCAGCTACCAAGAGACCCAGTACTTC; CDR3: CAWSVRGTSSYQETQYF
size: few; J: TRBJ2-1; V: TRBV19; D: NA; DNA: TGTGCCAGTAGTACGCACGGAGGCCATGAGCAGTTCTTC; CDR3: CASSTHGGHEQFF
size: NA; J: TRBJ1-5; V: TRBV5-1; D: TRBD1; DNA: TGCGCCAGCAGCTTGGCCCCGACAGGGGGCGGCCAGCCCCAGCATTTT; CDR3: CASSLAPTGGGQPQHF
size: NA; J: TRBJ1-5; V: TRBV7-2; D: TRBD1; DNA: TGTGCCAGCAGCTCCGGACAGGCAGATCAGCCCCAGCATTTT; CDR3: CASSSGQADQPQHF
size: NA; J: TRBJ1-4; V: TRBV6-6; D: NA; DNA: TGTGCCAGCGCCCGACAAGGGGGGTTGCGAAAACTGTTTTTT; CDR3: CASARQGGLRKLFF
size: NA; J: TRBJ1-2; V: TRBV4-1; D: NA; DNA: TGCGCCAGCAGCCAAGCGTTTGCAGCTAACTATGGCTACACCTTC; CDR3: CASSQAFAANYGYTF
size: NA; J: TRBJ1-5; V: TRBV28; D: NA; DNA: TGTGCCAGCAGTTTTGCAGGGAATGGTCAGCCCCAGCATTTT; CDR3: CASSFAGNGQPQHF
size: NA; J: TRBJ1-1; V: TRBV10-3; D: NA; DNA: TGTGCCATAAGTCGGGCCAGCGAGACTGAAGCTTTCTTT; CDR3: CAISRASETEAFF
size: NA; J: TRBJ2-7; V: TRBV7-2; D: TRBD2; DNA: TGTGCCAGCAGCCCCCTCCAACTAGCGGGGGGGGAGGAGCAGTACTTC; CDR3: CASSPLQLAGGEEQYF
size: NA; J: TRBJ2-5; V: TRBV30; D: TRBD1; DNA: TGTGCCTGGAGTGGGACTTCGACAGGGTCCCTGAAGACCCAGTACTTC; CDR3: CAWSGTSTGSLKTQYF
size: NA; J: TRBJ1-2; V: TRBV28; D: NA; DNA: TGTGCCAGCAGTTTAACAGGAACTTGGGGCTACACCTTC; CDR3: CASSLTGTWGYTF
size: NA; J: TRBJ2-1; V: TRBV9; D: TRBD1; DNA: TGTGCCAGCAGCGGACAGGGGGTGGGTGAGCAGTTCTTC; CDR3: CASSGQGVGEQFF
size: NA; J: TRBJ2-3; V: TRBV29-1; D: NA; DNA: TGCAGCGTCCCCCGGGTTCGGGATACGCAGTATTTT; CDR3: CSVPRVRDTQYF
size: NA; J: TRBJ2-1; V: TRBV6-6; D: NA; DNA: TGTGCCAGCAGGAGGACCGGGGCCTACAATGAGCAGTTCTTC; CDR3: CASRRTGAYNEQFF
size: NA; J: TRBJ2-7; V: TRBV5-1; D: TRBD2; DNA: TGCGCCAGCAGCTCCCATACTAGCGGGGGGGCCTACGAGCAGTACTTC; CDR3: CASSSHTSGGAYEQYF
size: NA; J: TRBJ2-3; V: TRBV7-2; D: NA; DNA: TGTGCCAGCAGCTTAGGGGCTAGCACAGATACGCAGTATTTT; CDR3: CASSLGASTDTQYF
size: few; J: TRBJ1-1; V: TRBV5-1; D: TRBD1; DNA: TGCGCCAGCACAACCGGACAGGGCTCTGAAGCTTTCTTT; CDR3: CASTTGQGSEAFF
size: NA; J: TRBJ1-5; V: TRBV19; D: TRBD1; DNA: TGTGCCACCAGCGGGACAGGCAATCAGCCCCAGCATTTT; CDR3: CATSGTGNQPQHF
size: NA; J: TRBJ2-2; V: TRBV4-3; D: NA; DNA: TGCGCCAGCAGCCAAGAATACGGGTTTGGCGGGGAGCTGTTTTTT; CDR3: CASSQEYGFGGELFF
size: NA; J: TRBJ1-1; V: TRBV11-3; D: NA; DNA: TGTGCCAGCAGCCCACAGCCGGCGGACACTGAAGCTTTCTTT; CDR3: CASSPQPADTEAFF
size: NA; J: TRBJ2-7; V: TRBV21-1; D: NA; DNA: TGTGCCAGCGCCCCGACCTACGAGCAGTACTTC; CDR3: CASAPTYEQYF
size: NA; J: TRBJ2-7; V: TRBV7-3; D: NA; DNA: TGTGCCAGCAGCCAAGCGACCTGGACCGAGCAGTACTTC; CDR3: CASSQATWTEQYF
size: NA; J: TRBJ2-3; V: TRBV7-2; D: TRBD2; DNA: TGTGCCAGCAGCTTACGACTAGCGGGAGAAGCGGCAGATACGCAGTATTTT; CDR3: CASSLRLAGEAADTQYF
size: NA; J: TRBJ1-6; V: TRBV28; D: TRBD1; DNA: TGTGCCAGCAGTTCTGCCGGGACAGCAGAAGATCCCCTCCACTTT; CDR3: CASSSAGTAEDPLHF
size: once; J: TRBJ2-5; V: TRBV19; D: NA; DNA: TGTGCCAGTAGCCTGGGGATCCGCCAGGAGACCCAGTACTTC; CDR3: CASSLGIRQETQYF
size: once; J: TRBJ2-2; V: TRBV5-6; D: NA; DNA: TGTGCCAGCAGCTTGGCGGGGTCGAACACCGGGGAGCTGTTTTTT; CDR3: CASSLAGSNTGELFF